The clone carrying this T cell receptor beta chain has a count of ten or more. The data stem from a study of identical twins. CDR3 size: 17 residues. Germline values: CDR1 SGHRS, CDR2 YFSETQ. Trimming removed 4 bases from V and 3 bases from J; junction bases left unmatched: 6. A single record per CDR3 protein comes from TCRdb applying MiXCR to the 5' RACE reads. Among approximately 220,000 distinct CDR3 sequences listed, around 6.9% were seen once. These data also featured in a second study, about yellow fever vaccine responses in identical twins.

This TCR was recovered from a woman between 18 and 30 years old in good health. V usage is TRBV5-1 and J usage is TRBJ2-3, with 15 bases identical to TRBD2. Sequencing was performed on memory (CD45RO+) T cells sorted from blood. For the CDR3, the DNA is TGCGCCAGCAGCACCGGGACTAGCGGGGGGAGAACAGATACGCAGTATTTT. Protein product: CASSTGTSGGRTDTQYF.